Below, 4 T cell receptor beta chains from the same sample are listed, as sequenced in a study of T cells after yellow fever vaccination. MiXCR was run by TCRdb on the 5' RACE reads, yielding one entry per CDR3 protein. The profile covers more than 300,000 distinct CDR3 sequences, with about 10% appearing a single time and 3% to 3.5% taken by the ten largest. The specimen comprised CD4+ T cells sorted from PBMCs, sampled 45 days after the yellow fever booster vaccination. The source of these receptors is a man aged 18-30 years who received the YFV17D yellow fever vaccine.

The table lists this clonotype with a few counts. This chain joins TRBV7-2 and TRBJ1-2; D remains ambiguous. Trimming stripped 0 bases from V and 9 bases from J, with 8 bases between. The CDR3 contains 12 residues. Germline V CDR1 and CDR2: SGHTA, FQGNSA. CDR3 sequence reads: CASSLAGFSYTF. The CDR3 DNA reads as TGTGCCAGCAGCTTAGCGGGGTTCAGCTACACCTTC.

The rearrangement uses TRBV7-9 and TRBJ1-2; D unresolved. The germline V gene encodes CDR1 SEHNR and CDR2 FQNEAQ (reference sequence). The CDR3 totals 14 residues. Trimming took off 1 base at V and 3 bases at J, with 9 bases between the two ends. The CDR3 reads CASSLDDGDYGYTF. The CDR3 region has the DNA TGTGCCAGCAGCTTAGACGACGGAGACTATGGCTACACCTTC.

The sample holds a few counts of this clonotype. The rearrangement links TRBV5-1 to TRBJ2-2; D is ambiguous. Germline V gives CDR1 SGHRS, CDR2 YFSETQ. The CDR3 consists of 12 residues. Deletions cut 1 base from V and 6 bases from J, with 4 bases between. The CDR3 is CASSLTPGELFF. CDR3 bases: TGCGCCAGCAGCTTGACTCCCGGGGAGCTGTTTTTT.

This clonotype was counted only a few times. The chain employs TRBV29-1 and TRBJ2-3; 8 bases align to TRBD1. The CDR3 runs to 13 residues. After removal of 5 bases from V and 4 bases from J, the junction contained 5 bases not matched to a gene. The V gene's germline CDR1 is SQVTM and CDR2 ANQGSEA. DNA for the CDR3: TGCAGCGTTTCCAGGGGGCAGGCAGATACGCAGTATTTT. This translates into CSVSRGQADTQYF.